One and the same sample provided the 22 T cell receptor beta chains below, sequenced in a study of blood T cells in healthy people across ages. Combining a sample-barcoded 5' primer with a J-beta primer mix, a second PCR ran for 7 to 11 cycles. TCRdb reprocessed the 5' RACE reads with MiXCR, giving one entry per CDR3 protein. This table holds around 690,000 distinct CDR3 sequences, roughly 53% found once. The sample was blood. The receptors shown here come from a man in his 60s in good health.

The chain couples TRBV28 to TRBJ2-5, with a weak D call TRBD2 (6 bases). CDR1 is MDHEN and CDR2 is SYDVKM in the germline V gene. The CDR3 is made up of 14 amino acids. The V and J ends lost 0 bases and 4 bases respectively, with 9 bases between them. CDR3 residues: CASSLWRGGETQYF. CDR3 DNA sequence: TGTGCCAGCAGTTTATGGCGGGGCGGAGAGACCCAGTACTTC.

V is TRBV3-1 and J is TRBJ2-7; D possibly corresponds to TRBD1 (5 bases). The CDR3 consists of 15 residues. Per germline, CDR1 LGHDT and CDR2 YNNKEL (reference sequence). Trimming took off 1 base at V and 0 bases at J, with 10 bases between the two ends. The CDR3 DNA reads TGTGCCAGCAGCCAAGGAAGACAGCCCTCCTACGAGCAGTACTTC. Encoded protein: CASSQGRQPSYEQYF.

The rearrangement joins TRBV9 to TRBJ2-1; 8 bases align to TRBD2. Germline V lookup: CDR1 SGDLS, CDR2 YYNGEE. After removal of 0 bases from V and 4 bases from J, the junction contained 3 bases not matched to a gene. This CDR3 is built from 15 residues. CDR3 sequence (DNA): TGTGCCAGCAGCGTAGGGGGACTAGTGTACAATGAGCAGTTCTTC. Its translation: CASSVGGLVYNEQFF.

There are a few counts of this clonotype. The gene calls are TRBV20-1 and TRBJ2-5; 9 nucleotides line up with TRBD2. V shed 3 bases, J shed 1 base, and the junction held 3 bases outside the gene matches. The CDR3 sequence is 14 residues long. CDR1 is DFQATT and CDR2 is SNEGSKA in the germline V gene (reference sequence). CDR3 nucleotides: TGCAGTGCTAGTTCGCGGGGGGGCCAAGAGACCCAGTACTTC. Its protein product is CSASSRGGQETQYF.

The J gene is TRBJ2-7, the V gene TRBV7-2, with D possibly being TRBD1 (6 bases). With 1 base removed from V and 3 bases from J, the gap between germline ends came to 16 bases. The CDR3 extends over 16 amino acids. Germline-derived CDR1 and CDR2 are SGHTA and FQGNSA. CDR3 DNA: TGTGCCAGCAGCTTAGGTGGTACAGGGCGGTACTACGAGCAGTACTTC. Its protein product is CASSLGGTGRYYEQYF.

This clonotype occurred a few times. The chain couples TRBV28 to TRBJ2-4; the match to TRBD1 covers 11 bases. This CDR3 has 15 residues. CDR1 is MDHEN and CDR2 is SYDVKM in the germline V gene. The ends lost 5 bases at V and 8 bases at J; junction bases unmatched: 8. The DNA for the CDR3 is TGTGCCAGCAGTCCGCACCGGGGACAGGGGGACATTCAGTACTTC. Its protein product is CASSPHRGQGDIQYF.

V gene TRBV4-1 combines with J gene TRBJ1-4; D is undetermined. The CDR3 length is 13 residues. Germline CDR1 MGHRA, CDR2 YSYEKL. Trimming took 0 bases from V and 8 from J, leaving 7 bases between them. The CDR3 nucleotides read TGCGCCAGCAGCCAAGAGAAGCCAGAAAAACTGTTTTTT. Residues: CASSQEKPEKLFF.

The rearrangement joins TRBV7-9 to TRBJ2-3, with 15 bases matching TRBD2. Germline CDR1 SEHNR, CDR2 FQNEAQ (reference sequence). The junction had 12 bases not matched to a gene; V was cut back by 5 bases and J by 0 bases. CDR3 size: 20 residues. CDR3 residues: CASSTEGLAGGRPSTDTQYF. Written as DNA, the CDR3 is TGTGCCAGCAGCACGGAGGGACTAGCGGGGGGCCGACCTAGCACAGATACGCAGTATTTT.

This clonotype has a handful of counts. The chain joins TRBV7-2 to TRBJ1-2, with 9 bases fitting TRBD1. The length of the CDR3 is 15 residues. V trimming: 1 base; J trimming: 3 bases; junction bases outside the gene matches: 3. Germline V gene data show CDR1 as SGHTA and CDR2 as FQGNSA. CDR3 in DNA: TGTGCCAGCAGCTTAGTCGGGACAGGGTACTATGGCTACACCTTC. Its translation: CASSLVGTGYYGYTF.

The rearrangement joins TRBV21-1 to TRBJ2-5; the tabulated D call, TRBD1, remains unverified against the DNA. TRBV21-1 is tagged as a pseudogene. The CDR3 runs 14 residues. CDR3 region: CASSNPDRKETRYF. In DNA form, the CDR3 reads TGTGCCAGCAGCAATCCGGACAGGAAAGAGACCCGGTACTTC.

The chain has TRBV20-1 and TRBJ2-1; D unclear. The CDR3 spans 11 residues. Germline V gene data show CDR1 as DFQATT and CDR2 as SNEGSKA (reference sequence). V lost 0 bases and J lost 7, with 4 bases in between. CDR3 DNA sequence: TGCAGTGCTAGAGAATCGAATGAGCAGTTCTTC. This sequence encodes CSARESNEQFF.

The chain joins TRBV18 to TRBJ2-7; the D call may be TRBD1 or TRBD2 (5 bases each). Germline V gene data show CDR1 as KGHSH and CDR2 as LQKENI. The V end lost 2 bases, the J end lost 3 bases, and 11 bases lay between the germline ends. The length of the CDR3 is 14 residues. The CDR3 nucleotides are TGTGCCAGCTCACCAGAAGGGACCCTCTACGAGCAGTACTTC. This gives the protein CASSPEGTLYEQYF.

The rearrangement links TRBV4-1 to TRBJ2-1, with 8 bases identical to TRBD2. With 2 bases clipped from V and 4 bases from J, the junction kept 7 bases outside the gene matches. Looked up from germline, CDR1 is MGHRA and CDR2 is YSYEKL. There are 16 residues in the CDR3. CDR3 sequence (DNA): TGCGCCAGCAGCCAAAGATCGGCGGGGGGATACAATGAGCAGTTCTTC. Protein: CASSQRSAGGYNEQFF.

With respect to this clonotype: At one of its ends the junction is not consistent with the germline gene, which may arise from a read error. CDR3 sequence: CANSQERAGKYGYTF. CDR3 in DNA: TGCGCCAACAGCCAAGAGAGGGCAGGGAAGTATGGCTACACCTTC. The genes are TRBV4-1 and TRBJ1-2, with D maybe TRBD1 (5 bases). Per germline, CDR1 MGHRA and CDR2 YSYEKL. CDR3 length: 15 residues.

In regard to this clonotype: The junction does not match germline at one end; this may be a read error. V is TRBV5-6 and J is TRBJ2-5; TRBD2 agrees at 11 bases. The CDR3 length is 16 residues. Germline CDR1 and CDR2: SGHDT and YYEEEE. CDR3 in amino acids: CASSLASGGNQEIQYF. CDR3 in DNA: TGTGCCAGCAGCTTAGCTAGCGGGGGGAACCAAGAGATCCAGTACTTC.

The chain employs TRBV20-1 and TRBJ1-2; 7 nucleotides match TRBD1. In germline, CDR1 is DFQATT, CDR2 SNEGSKA (reference sequence). Trimming cost V 6 bases and J 2 bases; bases outside gene matches: 3. The CDR3 spans 12 residues. DNA for the CDR3: TGCAGTGCAGAGGACAGGAACTATGGCTACACCTTC. Amino acids: CSAEDRNYGYTF.

In nucleotides, the CDR3 is TGCAGCGTTGCCCCAGGGGAGAAGTCCTACGAGCAGTACTTC. Amino acid sequence: CSVAPGEKSYEQYF. V gene TRBV29-1 combines with J gene TRBJ2-7; TRBD1 is a possible D gene (6 bases). V was pared by 4 bases and J by 1 base, with 14 bases between. In germline, CDR1 is SQVTM, CDR2 ANQGSEA. The CDR3 extends over 14 amino acids.

This rearrangement joins TRBV3-1 to TRBJ1-2; D is uncertain. Germline V gene lookup returns CDR1 LGHDT and CDR2 YNNKEL (reference sequence). The V and J ends lost 0 bases and 7 bases respectively, with 18 bases between them. The CDR3 has 16 amino acids. The CDR3 protein is CASSQDPEAGRGGYTF. Written as DNA, the CDR3 is TGTGCCAGCAGCCAAGATCCGGAAGCGGGGAGAGGTGGCTACACCTTC.

The genes are TRBV3-1 and TRBJ2-5, with TRBD1 identical over 7 bases. The DNA end is more similar to TRBJ2-7, so the J call may be wrong. Germline CDR1 reads LGHDT; CDR2 reads YNNKEL (reference sequence). This CDR3 comprises 14 residues. This CDR3 reads CASSLRDSYYEQYF. The CDR3 coding sequence is TGTGCCAGCAGCCTCCGGGACAGTTACTACGAGCAGTACTTC.

This chain joins TRBV10-3 and TRBJ2-5; 8 nucleotides line up with TRBD2. This CDR3 region has 13 residues. In germline, CDR1 is ENHRY, CDR2 SYGVKD. V was pared by 10 bases and J by 5 bases, with 9 bases of the junction left unmatched. CDR3 sequence (DNA): TGTGCCACGACGGGGGGGGATCAGGAGACCCAGTACTTC. It yields the protein CATTGGDQETQYF.

This clonotype has only a few counts. The chain carries TRBV27 and TRBJ2-1; possibly TRBD1 for D (5 bases). CDR1 and CDR2 from the germline V gene are MNHEY and SMNVEV (reference sequence). V was trimmed by 5 bases and J by 13 bases, leaving 24 bases between them. The CDR3 extends over 15 amino acids. The CDR3 reads CASSAPGASFETQFF. The CDR3 nucleotides are TGTGCCAGCAGTGCACCTGGGGCTAGTTTTGAGACCCAGTTCTTC.

This clonotype has only a few counts. The chain is built from TRBV29-1 and TRBJ2-1; D not certain. CDR3 length: 13 amino acids. With 3 bases removed from V and 9 bases from J, the gap between germline ends came to 15 bases. Looked up from germline, CDR1 is SQVTM and CDR2 is ANQGSEA. CDR3 amino acids: CSVDPWAESEQFF. In DNA, the CDR3 is TGCAGCGTTGATCCATGGGCGGAGAGTGAGCAGTTCTTC.